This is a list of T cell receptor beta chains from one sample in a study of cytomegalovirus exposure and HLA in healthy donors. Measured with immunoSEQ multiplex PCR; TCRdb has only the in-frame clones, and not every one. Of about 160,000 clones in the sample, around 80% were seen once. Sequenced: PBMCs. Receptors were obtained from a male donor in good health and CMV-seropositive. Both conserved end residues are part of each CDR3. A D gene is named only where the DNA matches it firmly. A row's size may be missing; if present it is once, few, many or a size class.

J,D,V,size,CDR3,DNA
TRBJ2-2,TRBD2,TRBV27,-,CATGRAPGTGELFF,TGTGCCACGGGGAGGGCGCCTGGCACCGGGGAGCTGTTTTTT
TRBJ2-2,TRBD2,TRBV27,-,CASSRTSGRFNTGELFF,TGTGCCAGCAGTCGGACTAGCGGGAGGTTTAACACCGGGGAGCTGTTTTTT
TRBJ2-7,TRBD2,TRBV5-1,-,CASSLKLAGSGDEQYF,TGCGCCAGCAGCCTTAAACTAGCGGGATCTGGCGACGAGCAGTACTTC
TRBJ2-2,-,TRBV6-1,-,CASSVGLWSPGELFF,TGTGCCAGCAGTGTTGGCTTATGGTCCCCCGGGGAGCTGTTTTTT
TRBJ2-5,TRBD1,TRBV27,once,CASSSPTGGRETQYF,TGTGCCAGCAGTTCCCCGACAGGGGGCAGGGAGACCCAGTACTTC
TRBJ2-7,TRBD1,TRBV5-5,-,CASSLAGQGYSEQYF,TGTGCCAGCAGCTTGGCGGGACAGGGGTATAGCGAGCAGTACTTC
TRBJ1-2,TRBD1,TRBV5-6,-,CASSLYQGVPGYTF,TGTGCCAGCAGCCTATACCAGGGGGTGCCTGGCTACACCTTC
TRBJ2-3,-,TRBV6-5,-,CASSWGGRDTQYF,TGTGCCAGCAGTTGGGGGGGCAGAGATACGCAGTATTTT
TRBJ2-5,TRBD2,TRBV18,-,CASSPIAGSQETQYF,TGTGCCAGCTCACCAATAGCGGGGTCCCAAGAGACCCAGTACTTC
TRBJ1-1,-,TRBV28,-,CASSTLGTPVAEAFF,TGTGCCAGCAGTACGTTAGGGACACCGGTAGCCGAGGCTTTCTTT
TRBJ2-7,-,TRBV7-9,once,CASSLPSDYEQYF,TGTGCCAGCAGCTTACCCTCAGACTACGAGCAGTACTTC
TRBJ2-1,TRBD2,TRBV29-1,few,CSVEDPLAAFSYNEQFF,TGCAGCGTTGAAGACCCACTAGCGGCGTTCTCCTACAATGAGCAGTTCTTC
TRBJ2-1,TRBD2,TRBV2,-,CASRREGVYNEQFF,TGTGCCAGCCGGCGGGAGGGCGTGTACAATGAGCAGTTCTTC
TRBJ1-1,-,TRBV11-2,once,CASSQGNTEAFF,TGTGCCAGCAGTCAGGGGAACACTGAAGCTTTCTTT
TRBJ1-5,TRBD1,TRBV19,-,CASSYPGQGNSNQPQHF,TGTGCCAGTAGTTACCCGGGACAGGGTAATAGCAATCAGCCCCAGCATTTT
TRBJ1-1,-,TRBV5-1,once,CASSLAGSNTEAFF,TGCGCCAGCAGCTTGGCCGGGTCCAACACTGAAGCTTTCTTT
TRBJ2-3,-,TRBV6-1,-,CASRVRQGTDTQYF,TGTGCCAGCAGGGTGAGGCAGGGGACAGATACGCAGTATTTT
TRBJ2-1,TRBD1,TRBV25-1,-,CASAGGTGLWQFF,TGTGCCAGCGCCGGAGGGACAGGCCTATGGCAGTTCTTC
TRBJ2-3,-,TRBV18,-,CASSRISGTDTQYF,TGTGCCAGCTCACGCATCAGTGGCACAGATACGCAGTATTTT
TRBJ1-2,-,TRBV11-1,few,CASSNDDRLYGYTF,TGTGCCAGCAGCAACGATGACAGACTCTATGGCTACACCTTC
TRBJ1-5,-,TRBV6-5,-,CASSEIMGSKPQHF,TGTGCCAGCAGTGAAATAATGGGCAGTAAGCCCCAGCATTTT
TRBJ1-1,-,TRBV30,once,CAWGVGTGLFF,-
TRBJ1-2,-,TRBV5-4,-,CASSLAIGANYGYTF,TGTGCCAGCAGCTTGGCCATAGGGGCTAACTATGGCTACACCTTC
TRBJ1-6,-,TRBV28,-,CASSFNNSPLHF,TGTGCCAGCAGCTTTAATAATTCACCCCTCCACTTT
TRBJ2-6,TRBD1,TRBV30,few,CALFRNRGKSGANVLTF,TGTGCCCTCTTTAGGAACAGGGGAAAATCTGGGGCCAACGTCCTGACTTTC
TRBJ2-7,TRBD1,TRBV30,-,CAWSVPKGATHEQYF,TGTGCCTGGAGTGTACCTAAGGGGGCGACCCACGAGCAGTACTTC
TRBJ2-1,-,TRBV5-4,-,CASSSSRSSYNEQFF,TGTGCCAGCAGCTCGTCCCGCAGCTCCTACAATGAGCAGTTCTTC
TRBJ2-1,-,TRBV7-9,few,CASSLRAEGNEQFF,TGTGCCAGCAGCTTACGAGCGGAGGGGAATGAGCAGTTCTTC
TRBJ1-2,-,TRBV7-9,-,CASSTPSGGSYGYTF,TGTGCCAGCAGCACCCCATCCGGGGGAAGCTATGGCTACACCTTC
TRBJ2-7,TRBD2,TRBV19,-,CASSSLRLAGGSYEQYF,TGTGCCAGTAGTTCTCTGCGACTAGCGGGAGGTTCGTACGAGCAGTACTTC
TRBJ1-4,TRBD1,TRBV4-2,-,CASSPGQREEKLFF,TGTGCCAGCAGCCCGGGACAGAGGGAAGAAAAACTGTTTTTT
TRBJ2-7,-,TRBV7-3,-,CASSLGPPNEQYF,TGTGCCAGCAGCTTAGGTCCTCCCAACGAGCAGTACTTC
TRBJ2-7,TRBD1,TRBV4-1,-,CASSQDPGQGYEQYF,TGCGCCAGCAGCCAAGACCCGGGACAGGGATACGAGCAGTACTTC
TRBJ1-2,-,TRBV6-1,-,CASSGQIGANYGYTF,TGTGCCAGCAGTGGACAGATCGGAGCTAACTATGGCTACACCTTC
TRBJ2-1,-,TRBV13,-,CASRGSNEQFF,TGTGCCAGCAGGGGGAGCAATGAGCAGTTCTTC
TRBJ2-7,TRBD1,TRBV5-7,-,CASSSGRGFLYEQYF,TGTGCCAGCAGCTCCGGCAGGGGGTTTTTATACGAGCAGTACTTC
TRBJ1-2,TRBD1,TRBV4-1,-,CASSPGAGQDGYTF,TGCGCCAGCAGCCCAGGTGCAGGACAGGATGGCTACACCTTC
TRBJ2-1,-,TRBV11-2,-,CASSLGGANEQFF,TGTGCCAGCAGCTTAGGCGGTGCTAATGAGCAGTTCTTC
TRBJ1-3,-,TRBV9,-,CASSVQPEGSNTIYF,TGTGCCAGCAGCGTCCAGCCCGAGGGAAGCAACACCATATATTTT
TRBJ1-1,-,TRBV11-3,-,CASSSWTGGNTEAFF,TGTGCCAGCAGCTCATGGACTGGAGGGAACACTGAAGCTTTCTTT
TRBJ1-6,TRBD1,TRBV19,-,CASSIVRQGFDPPLHF,TGTGCCAGTAGTATCGTGCGACAGGGATTTGATCCACCCCTCCACTTT
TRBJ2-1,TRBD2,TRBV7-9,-,CASSLAGLAGAGNEQFF,TGTGCCAGCAGCTTAGCGGGGCTAGCGGGAGCTGGGAATGAGCAGTTCTTC
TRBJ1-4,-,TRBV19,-,CASMEGGDEKLFF,TGTGCCAGTATGGAGGGGGGGGACGAAAAACTGTTTTTT
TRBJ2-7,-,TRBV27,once,CASRTASYEQYF,TGTGCCAGTAGGACAGCCTCCTACGAGCAGTACTTC
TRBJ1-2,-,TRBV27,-,CASSLGGEANYGYTF,TGTGCCAGCAGTTTAGGAGGGGAGGCCAACTATGGCTACACCTTC
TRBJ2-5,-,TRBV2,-,CASSEGRAHQETQYF,TGTGCCAGCAGTGAAGGCCGCGCTCACCAAGAGACCCAGTACTTC
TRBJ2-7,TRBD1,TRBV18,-,CASSGVGTGPEQYF,TGTGCCAGCTCGGGGGTCGGGACAGGGCCCGAGCAGTACTTC
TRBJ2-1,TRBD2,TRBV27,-,CASSNRRGRDNEQFF,TGTGCCAGCAGTAACCGGCGGGGGAGGGACAATGAGCAGTTCTTC
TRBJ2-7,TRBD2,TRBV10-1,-,CARLHRLAGVVAEQYF,TGCGCCCGTCTCCATAGACTAGCGGGAGTAGTAGCCGAGCAGTACTTC
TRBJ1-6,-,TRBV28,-,CASSRVESPLHF,TGTGCCAGCAGCCGAGTTGAGTCACCCCTCCACTTT
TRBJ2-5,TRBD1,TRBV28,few,CASSFDGQGQTQYF,TGTGCCAGCAGTTTCGATGGACAGGGGCAGACCCAGTACTTC
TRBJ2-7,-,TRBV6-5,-,CASSYSGQPYEQYF,TGTGCCAGCAGTTACTCGGGACAACCCTACGAGCAGTACTTC
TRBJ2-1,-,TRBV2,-,CASSEYVGTVYEQFF,TGTGCCAGCAGTGAATATGTGGGGACTGTCTATGAGCAGTTCTTC
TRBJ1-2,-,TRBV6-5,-,CASSYGPYGYTF,TGTGCCAGCAGTTACGGGCCCTATGGCTACACCTTC
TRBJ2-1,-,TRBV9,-,CASSSRDSDNEQFF,TGTGCCAGCAGCTCCCGGGACTCGGACAATGAGCAGTTCTTC
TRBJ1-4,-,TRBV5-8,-,CASSFIQIANEKLFF,TGTGCCAGCAGCTTTATCCAGATTGCTAATGAAAAACTGTTTTTT